Included here is one T cell receptor (beta chain) sequence, with context. Germline V CDR1 and CDR2: MGHRA, YSYEKL. V was cut by 1 base and J by 7 bases, with 14 bases left in between. The CDR3 contains 15 residues. This sample was taken from a study of OX40 agonist ivuxolimab in advanced cancers. Whole-study context: Patients received the agonistic anti-OX40 (CD134) antibody ivuxolimab.

Clones were sequenced by immunoSEQ multiplex PCR, and TCRdb holds only the in-frame ones, with some missing. This table has about 43,000 clones, about 88% appearing once. The TCR sequence derives from an adult with an advanced solid tumor such as melanoma, head and neck, liver or kidney cancer. The chain uses TRBV4-1 and TRBJ1-5, with D possibly TRBD1 on 6 matching bases. Specimen: CD4+ or CD8+ T cells sorted from blood, collected in a trial of the OX40 agonist ivuxolimab. CDR3: CASSQVTGARQPQHF. The DNA of the CDR3 is TGCGCCAGCAGCCAAGTGACGGGGGCTAGGCAGCCCCAGCATTTT.